This note documents a single T cell receptor (beta chain) sequence. Its matching antigen is unknown. This sample is drawn from a study of cytomegalovirus exposure and HLA in healthy donors. Study conclusions and caveats: The classifier, whose performance was assessed in both the original and validation cohorts, reportedly diagnosed cytomegalovirus status with high specificity and sensitivity.

Data came from immunoSEQ multiplex PCR; TCRdb stores just in-frame clones and leaves some out. The data hold 150,000 or so clones, with 80% to 90% observed a single time. Trimming left V 3 bases short and J 0 bases short, with 3 bases between. CDR1 is SEHNR and CDR2 is FQNEAQ in the germline V gene (reference sequence). The CDR3 contains 14 residues. The receptor was isolated from a woman in her 30s in good health and CMV-seronegative. The sample consisted of PBMCs. The chain uses TRBV7-9 and TRBJ1-6; D ambiguous. The chain's CDR3 is CASSFSSYNSPLHF. DNA of the CDR3: TGTGCCAGCAGCTTTAGCTCCTATAATTCACCCCTCCACTTT.